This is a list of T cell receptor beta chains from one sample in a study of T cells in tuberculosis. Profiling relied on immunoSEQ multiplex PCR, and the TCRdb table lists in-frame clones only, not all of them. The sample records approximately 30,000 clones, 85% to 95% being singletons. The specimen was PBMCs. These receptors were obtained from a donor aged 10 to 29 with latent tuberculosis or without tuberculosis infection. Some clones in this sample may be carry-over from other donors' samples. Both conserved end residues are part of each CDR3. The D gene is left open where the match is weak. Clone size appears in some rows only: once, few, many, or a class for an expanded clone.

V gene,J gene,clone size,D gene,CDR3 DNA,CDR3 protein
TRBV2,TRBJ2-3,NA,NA,TGTGCCAGCAGCGGGTCGGATCCGCAGTATTTT,CASSGSDPQYF
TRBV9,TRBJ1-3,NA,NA,TGTGCCAGCAGCGTAGTCGGTGGAAACACCATATATTTT,CASSVVGGNTIYF
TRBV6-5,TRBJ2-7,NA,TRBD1,TGTGCCAGCAGGGGGACAGGTTTTCGGTACGAGCAGTACTTC,CASRGTGFRYEQYF
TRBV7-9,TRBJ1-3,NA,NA,TGTGCCAGCAGCTTCAGCTCGGGTTATGAGCGGGACACCATATATTTT,CASSFSSGYERDTIYF
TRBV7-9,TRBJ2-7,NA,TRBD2,TGTGCCAGCAGCTTTCCGGGAGGCGAGCAGTACTTC,CASSFPGGEQYF
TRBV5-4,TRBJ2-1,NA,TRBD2,TGTGCCAGCAGCTTGGCCGGGGTAGCGGGAGGGGGAAATGAGCAGTTCTTC,CASSLAGVAGGGNEQFF
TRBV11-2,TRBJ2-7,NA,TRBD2,TGTGCCAGCAGCGCGCGACTAGCGGGAGGACCAAACGAGCAGTACTTC,CASSARLAGGPNEQYF
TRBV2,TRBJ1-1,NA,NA,TGTGCCAGCAGTGAACTCAGGGACACTGAAGCTTTCTTT,CASSELRDTEAFF
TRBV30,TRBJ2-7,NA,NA,TGTGCCTGGACCGAGCTCGGGACAATCTCCGGCGAGCAGTACTTC,CAWTELGTISGEQYF
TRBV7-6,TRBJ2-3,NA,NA,TGTGCCAGCAGCTTAAGCGGGGATACGCAGTATTTT,CASSLSGDTQYF
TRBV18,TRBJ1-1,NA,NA,TGTGCCAGCTCACCACGGCAGAACACTGAAGCTTTCTTT,CASSPRQNTEAFF
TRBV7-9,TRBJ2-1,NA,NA,TGTGCCAGCAGCTTTGACAATGATGACGATGAGCAGTTCTTC,CASSFDNDDDEQFF
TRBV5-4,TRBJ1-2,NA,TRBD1,TGTGCCAGCAGCTTACAGGGGGTCGACTATGGCTACACCTTC,CASSLQGVDYGYTF
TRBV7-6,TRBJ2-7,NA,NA,TGTGCCAGCAGCTTAGGCTCTGTTGCCGAGGCCCTAACGTTTTACGAGCAGTACTTC,CASSLGSVAEALTFYEQYF
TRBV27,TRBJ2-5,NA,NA,TGTGCCAGCAGTAGCCAGGGGAAAGAGACCCAGTACTTC,CASSSQGKETQYF
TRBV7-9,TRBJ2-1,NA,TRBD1,TGTGCCAGCAGCTTACCACAGGGGGCCATCACCTACAATGAGCAGTTCTTC,CASSLPQGAITYNEQFF
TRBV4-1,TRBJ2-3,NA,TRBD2,TGCGCCAGCAGCATCCGGGGGGGGACTAGCGGGTTATCTAGCACAGATACGCAGTATTTT,CASSIRGGTSGLSSTDTQYF
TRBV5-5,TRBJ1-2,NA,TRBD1,TGTGCCAGCAGCTTAGGGACAGGGGAAGGCTACACCTTC,CASSLGTGEGYTF
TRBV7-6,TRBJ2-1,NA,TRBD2,TGTGCCAGCAGCACCTCCTCTGTGACTAGCGGGATTTTGAATGAGCAGTTCTTC,CASSTSSVTSGILNEQFF
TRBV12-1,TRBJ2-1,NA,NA,TGTGCCAGCAGCTCGCCTAGCGGGTGTTTGTATGAGCAGTTCTTC,CASSSPSGCLYEQFF
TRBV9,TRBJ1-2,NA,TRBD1,TGTGCCAGCAGCCCCCACGGACAGGAGAGCTATGGCTACACCTTC,CASSPHGQESYGYTF
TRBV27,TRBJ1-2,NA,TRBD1,TGTGCCAGCAGTTTATTCCATGACAGGGGCAGGGGCTACACCTTC,CASSLFHDRGRGYTF
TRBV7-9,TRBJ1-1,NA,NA,TGTGCCAGCAGCTTCAGCAGGGGAGCAAACACTGAAGCTTTCTTT,CASSFSRGANTEAFF
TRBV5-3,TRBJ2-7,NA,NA,TGTGCCAGAAGCTTGAAGACACCGAGACACGAGCAGTACTTC,CARSLKTPRHEQYF
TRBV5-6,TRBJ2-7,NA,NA,TGTGCCAGCAGCTCAGGGGTGCCCTACGAGCAGTACTTC,CASSSGVPYEQYF
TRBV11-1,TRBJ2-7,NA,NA,TGTGCCAGCAGCTCCTTCCCGGACAGCAAATCCTACGAGCAGTACTTC,CASSSFPDSKSYEQYF
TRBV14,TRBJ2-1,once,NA,TGTGCCAGCAGCCTCTCTCCAACAACAACAGAGTTCTTC,CASSLSPTTTEFF
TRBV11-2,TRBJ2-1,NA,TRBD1,TGTGCCAGCAGCTTAATAAGGGGGCGAGACAATGAGCAGTTCTTC,CASSLIRGRDNEQFF
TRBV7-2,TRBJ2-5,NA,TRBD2,TGTGCCAGCAGCCCAGCCCTAGCGGGATGGGAAGGAGAGACCCAGTACTTC,CASSPALAGWEGETQYF
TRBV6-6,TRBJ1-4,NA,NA,TGTGCCAGCAGTTACTCGAGCGGGAATGAAAAACTGTTTTTT,CASSYSSGNEKLFF
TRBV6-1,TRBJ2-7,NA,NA,TGTGCCAGCCGGCCTATCATCGACACCCCTGAGCAGTACTTC,CASRPIIDTPEQYF
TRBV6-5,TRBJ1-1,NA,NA,TGTGCCAGCAGTTACGGGGGCCGGAACACTGAAGCTTTCTTT,CASSYGGRNTEAFF
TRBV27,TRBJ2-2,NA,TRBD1,TGTGCCAGCAGTCCTCAGGGGGCTAACACCGGGGAGCTGTTTTTT,CASSPQGANTGELFF